This T cell receptor beta chain was recovered during a study of monozygotic twins with inflammatory bowel disease. Every donor provided one blood sample measuring less than 3 ml. The UMIs carried a 6-nucleotide sample barcode, and they were added by template switching. After re-calling the 5' RACE reads, TCRdb lists one entry per CDR3 protein, DNA absent. The sample totals just over 300,000 distinct CDR3 sequences. This CDR3 spans 18 amino acids. The germline CDR1 and CDR2 sequences are SGDLS and YYNGEE. The chain recombines TRBV9 with TRBJ2-2; absent DNA, TCRdb's TRBD1 call cannot be checked. The clonotype originates from a human donor with ulcerative colitis or Crohn's disease, or a healthy co-twin of an affected twin (not recorded which). Sequencing was carried out using blood. The CDR3 region is CASSGGSFAGLSPGELFF.